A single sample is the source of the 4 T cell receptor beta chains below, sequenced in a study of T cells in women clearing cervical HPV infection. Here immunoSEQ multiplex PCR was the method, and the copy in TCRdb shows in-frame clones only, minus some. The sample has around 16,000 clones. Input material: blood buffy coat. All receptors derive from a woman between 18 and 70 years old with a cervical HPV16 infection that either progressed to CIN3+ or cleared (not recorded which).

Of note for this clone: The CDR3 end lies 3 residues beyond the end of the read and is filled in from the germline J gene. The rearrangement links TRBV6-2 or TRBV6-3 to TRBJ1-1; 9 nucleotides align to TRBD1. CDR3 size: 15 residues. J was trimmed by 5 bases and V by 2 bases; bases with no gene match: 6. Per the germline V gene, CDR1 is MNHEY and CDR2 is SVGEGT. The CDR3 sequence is CASSYAGQGRTEAFF. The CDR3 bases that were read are TGTGCCAGCAGTTACGCGGGACAGGGACGAACTGAA.

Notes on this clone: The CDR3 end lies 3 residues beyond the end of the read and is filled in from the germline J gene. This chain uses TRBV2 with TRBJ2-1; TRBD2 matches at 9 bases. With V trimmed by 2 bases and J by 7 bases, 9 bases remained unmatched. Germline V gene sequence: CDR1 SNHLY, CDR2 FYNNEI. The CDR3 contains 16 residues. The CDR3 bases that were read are TGTGCCAGCAGTGAATTGGCGGGGGGGTTTGGAAATGAG. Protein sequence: CASSELAGGFGNE. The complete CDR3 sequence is CASSELAGGFGNEQFF.

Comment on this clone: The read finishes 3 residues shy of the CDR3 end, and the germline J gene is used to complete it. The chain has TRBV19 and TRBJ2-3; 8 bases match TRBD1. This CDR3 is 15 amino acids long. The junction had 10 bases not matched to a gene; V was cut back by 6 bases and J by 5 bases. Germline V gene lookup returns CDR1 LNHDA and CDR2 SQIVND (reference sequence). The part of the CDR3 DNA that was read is TGTGCCAGTAGAATCGGACAGGGTAATGGAGATACG. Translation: CASRIGQGNGDT. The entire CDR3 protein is CASRIGQGNGDTQYF.

The CDR3: CASSQGGGRNTIYF. Partial CDR3 DNA: TGTGCCAGCAGCCAGGGAGGGGGCCGGAACACC. This chain joins TRBV14 and TRBJ1-3; 7 nucleotides line up with TRBD1. The read ends 3 residues shy of where the CDR3 ends; the end is completed using the germline J gene. The CDR3 is made up of 14 amino acids. Germline assignment: CDR1 SGHDN and CDR2 FVKESK. V dropped 3 bases and J dropped 7; count of bases not matched to a gene: 6.